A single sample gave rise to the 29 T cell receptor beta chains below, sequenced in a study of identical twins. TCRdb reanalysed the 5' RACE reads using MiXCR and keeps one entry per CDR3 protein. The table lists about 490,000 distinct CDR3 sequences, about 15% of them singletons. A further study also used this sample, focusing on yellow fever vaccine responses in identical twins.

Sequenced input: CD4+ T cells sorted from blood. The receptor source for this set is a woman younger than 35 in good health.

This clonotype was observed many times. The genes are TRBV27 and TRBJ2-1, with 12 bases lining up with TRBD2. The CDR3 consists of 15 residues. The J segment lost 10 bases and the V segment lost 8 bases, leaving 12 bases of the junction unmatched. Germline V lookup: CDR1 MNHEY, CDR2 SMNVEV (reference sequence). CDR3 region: CASGMASGRAGEQFF. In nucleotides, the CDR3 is TGTGCCAGCGGTATGGCTAGCGGGAGGGCAGGCGAGCAGTTCTTC.

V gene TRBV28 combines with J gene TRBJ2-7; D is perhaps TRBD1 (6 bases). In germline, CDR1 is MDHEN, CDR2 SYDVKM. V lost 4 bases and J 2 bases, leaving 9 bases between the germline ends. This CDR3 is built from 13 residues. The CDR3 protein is CASSSDSTYEQYF. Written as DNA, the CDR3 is TGTGCCAGCAGTTCGGACAGTACCTACGAGCAGTACTTC.

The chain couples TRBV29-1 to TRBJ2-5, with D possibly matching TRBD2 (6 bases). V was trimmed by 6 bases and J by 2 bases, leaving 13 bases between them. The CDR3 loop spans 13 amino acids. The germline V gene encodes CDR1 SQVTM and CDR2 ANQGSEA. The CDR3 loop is CSVKRALQETQYF. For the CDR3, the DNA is TGCAGCGTCAAGCGGGCCTTACAAGAGACCCAGTACTTC. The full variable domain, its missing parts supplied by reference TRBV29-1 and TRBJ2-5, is SAVISQKPSRDICQRGTSLTIQCQVDSQVTMMFWYRQQPGQSLTLIATANQGSEATYESGFVIDKFPISRPNLTFSTLTVSNMSPEDSSIYLCSVKRALQETQYFGPGTRLLVL.

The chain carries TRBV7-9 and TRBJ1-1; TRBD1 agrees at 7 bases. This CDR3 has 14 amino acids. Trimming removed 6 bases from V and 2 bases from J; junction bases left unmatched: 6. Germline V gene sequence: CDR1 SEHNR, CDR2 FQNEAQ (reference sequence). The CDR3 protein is CASRPRTGNTEAFF. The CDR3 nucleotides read TGTGCCAGCAGACCCCGGACAGGCAACACTGAAGCTTTCTTT.

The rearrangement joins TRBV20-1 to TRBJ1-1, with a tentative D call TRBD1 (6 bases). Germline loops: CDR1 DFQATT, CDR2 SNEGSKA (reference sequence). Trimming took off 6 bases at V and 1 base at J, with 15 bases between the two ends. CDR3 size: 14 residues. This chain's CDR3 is CSATKMTGNTEAFF. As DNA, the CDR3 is TGCAGTGCGACCAAGATGACAGGGAACACTGAAGCTTTCTTT.

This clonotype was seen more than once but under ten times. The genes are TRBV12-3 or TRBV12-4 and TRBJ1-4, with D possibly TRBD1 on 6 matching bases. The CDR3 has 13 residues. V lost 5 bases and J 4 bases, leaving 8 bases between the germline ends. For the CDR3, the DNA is TGTGCCAGCAGTCGGACAGTTAATGAAAAACTGTTTTTT. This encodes CASSRTVNEKLFF.

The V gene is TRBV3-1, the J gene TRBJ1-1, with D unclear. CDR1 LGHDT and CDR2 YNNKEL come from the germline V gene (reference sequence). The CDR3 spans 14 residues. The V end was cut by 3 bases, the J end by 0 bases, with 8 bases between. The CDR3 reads CASSQSNMNTEAFF. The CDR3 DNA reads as TGTGCCAGCAGCCAGAGTAACATGAACACTGAAGCTTTCTTT.

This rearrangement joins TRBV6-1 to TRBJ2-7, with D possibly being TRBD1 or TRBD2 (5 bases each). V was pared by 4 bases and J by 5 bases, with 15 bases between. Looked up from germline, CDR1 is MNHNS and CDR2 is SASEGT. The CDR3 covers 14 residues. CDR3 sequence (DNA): TGTGCCAGCAGTGTCCGGGACCCAAGCCACGAGCAGTACTTC. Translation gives CASSVRDPSHEQYF.

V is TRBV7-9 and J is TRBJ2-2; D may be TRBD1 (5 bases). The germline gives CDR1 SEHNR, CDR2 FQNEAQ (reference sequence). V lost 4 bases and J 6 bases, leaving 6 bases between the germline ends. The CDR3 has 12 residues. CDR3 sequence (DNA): TGTGCCAGCAGCTCCAGGGCCGGGGAGCTGTTTTTT. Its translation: CASSSRAGELFF.

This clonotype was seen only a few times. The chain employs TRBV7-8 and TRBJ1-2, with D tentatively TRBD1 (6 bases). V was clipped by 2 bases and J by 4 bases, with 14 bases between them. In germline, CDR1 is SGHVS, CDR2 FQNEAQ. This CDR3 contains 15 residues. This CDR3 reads CASSLRDIGFYGYTF. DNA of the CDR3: TGTGCCAGCAGCTTAAGGGACATCGGGTTCTATGGCTACACCTTC. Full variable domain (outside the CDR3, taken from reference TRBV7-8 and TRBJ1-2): GAGVSQSPRYKVAKRGQDVALRCDPISGHVSLFWYQQALGQGPEFLTYFQNEAQLDKSGLPSDRFFAERPEGSVSTLKIQRTQQEDSAVYLCASSLRDIGFYGYTFGSGTRLTVV.

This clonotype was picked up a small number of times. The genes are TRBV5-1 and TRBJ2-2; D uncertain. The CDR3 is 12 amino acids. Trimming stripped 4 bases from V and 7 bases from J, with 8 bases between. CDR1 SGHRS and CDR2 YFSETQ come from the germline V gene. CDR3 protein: CASSRVNGELFF. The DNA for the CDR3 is TGCGCCAGCAGCCGAGTTAACGGGGAGCTGTTTTTT.

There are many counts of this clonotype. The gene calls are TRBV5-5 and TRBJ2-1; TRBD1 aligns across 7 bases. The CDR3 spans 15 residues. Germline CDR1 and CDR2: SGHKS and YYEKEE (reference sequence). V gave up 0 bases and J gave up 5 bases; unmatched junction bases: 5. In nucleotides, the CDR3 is TGTGCCAGCAGCTTGGTAAGGGGGCTACACAATGAGCAGTTCTTC. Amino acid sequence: CASSLVRGLHNEQFF.

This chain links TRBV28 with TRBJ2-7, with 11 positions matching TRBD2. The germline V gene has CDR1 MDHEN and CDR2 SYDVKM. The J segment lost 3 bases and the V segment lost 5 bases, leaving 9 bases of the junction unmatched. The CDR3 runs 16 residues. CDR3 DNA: TGTGCCAGCAGTACGCTCACTAGCGGGAGTCGCTACGAGCAGTACTTC. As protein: CASSTLTSGSRYEQYF.

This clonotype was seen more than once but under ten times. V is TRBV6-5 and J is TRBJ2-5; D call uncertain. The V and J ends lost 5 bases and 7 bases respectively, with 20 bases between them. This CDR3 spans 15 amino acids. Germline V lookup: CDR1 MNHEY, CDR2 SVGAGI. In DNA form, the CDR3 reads TGTGCCAGCAGTAAATCGATGGTTACCACAAGGACCCAGTACTTC. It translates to CASSKSMVTTRTQYF.

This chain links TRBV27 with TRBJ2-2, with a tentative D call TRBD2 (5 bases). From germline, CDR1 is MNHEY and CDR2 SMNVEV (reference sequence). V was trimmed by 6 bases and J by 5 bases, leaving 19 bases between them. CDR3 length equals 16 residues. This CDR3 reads CASSSGPGLRTGELFF. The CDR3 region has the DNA TGTGCCAGCAGCTCAGGACCGGGATTAAGGACCGGGGAGCTGTTTTTT.

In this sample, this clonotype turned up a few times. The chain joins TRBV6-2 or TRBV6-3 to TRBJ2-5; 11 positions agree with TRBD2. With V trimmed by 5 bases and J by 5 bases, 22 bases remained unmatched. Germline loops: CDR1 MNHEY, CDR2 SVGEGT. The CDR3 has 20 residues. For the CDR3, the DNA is TGTGCCAGCAGTCCAACGGGACTAGCGGCTACCAGACTTCCTCAGGAGACCCAGTACTTC. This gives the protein CASSPTGLAATRLPQETQYF.

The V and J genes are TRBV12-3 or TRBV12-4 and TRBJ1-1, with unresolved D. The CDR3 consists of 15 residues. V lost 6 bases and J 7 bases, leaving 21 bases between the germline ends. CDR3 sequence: CASSPSVISTVEAFF. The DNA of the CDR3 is TGTGCCAGCAGCCCTTCTGTGATATCGACGGTTGAAGCTTTCTTT.

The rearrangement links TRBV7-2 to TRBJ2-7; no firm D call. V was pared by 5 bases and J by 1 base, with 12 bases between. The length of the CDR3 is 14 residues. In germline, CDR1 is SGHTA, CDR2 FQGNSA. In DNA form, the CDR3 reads TGTGCCAGCAGCCCCCGACTGGGATCCTACGAGCAGTACGTC. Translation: CASSPRLGSYEQYV.

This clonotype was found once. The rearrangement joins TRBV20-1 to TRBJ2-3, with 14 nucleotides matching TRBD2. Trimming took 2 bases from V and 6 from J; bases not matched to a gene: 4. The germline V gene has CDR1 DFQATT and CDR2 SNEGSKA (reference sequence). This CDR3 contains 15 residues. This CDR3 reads CSARMTSGGADTQYF. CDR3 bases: TGCAGTGCTAGAATGACTAGCGGGGGGGCGGATACGCAGTATTTT.

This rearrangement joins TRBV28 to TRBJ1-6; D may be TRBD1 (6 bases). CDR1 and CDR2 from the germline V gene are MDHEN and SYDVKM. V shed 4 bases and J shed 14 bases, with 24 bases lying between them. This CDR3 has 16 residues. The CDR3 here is CASSYGRGQGFRALHF. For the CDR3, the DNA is TGTGCCAGCAGTTACGGCAGGGGCCAGGGGTTCAGGGCCCTCCACTTT.

The CDR3 nucleotides read TGTGCCAGCAGGCCGCCGGGGACCTACGAGCAGTACTTC. Its protein product is CASRPPGTYEQYF. This rearrangement joins TRBV2 to TRBJ2-7; tentatively, D is TRBD2 (5 bases). Germline assignment: CDR1 SNHLY and CDR2 FYNNEI. V was cut by 6 bases and J by 2 bases, with 11 bases left in between. The CDR3 runs 13 residues.

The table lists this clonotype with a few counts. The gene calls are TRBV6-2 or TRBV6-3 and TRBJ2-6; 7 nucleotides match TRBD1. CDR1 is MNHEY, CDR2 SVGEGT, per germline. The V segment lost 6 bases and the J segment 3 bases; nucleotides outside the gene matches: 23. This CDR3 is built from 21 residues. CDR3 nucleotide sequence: TGTGCCAGCAGGCAGACCCCTCATCCGGGACAGTGGGCTTTTGGGGCCAACGTCCTGACTTTC. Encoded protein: CASRQTPHPGQWAFGANVLTF.

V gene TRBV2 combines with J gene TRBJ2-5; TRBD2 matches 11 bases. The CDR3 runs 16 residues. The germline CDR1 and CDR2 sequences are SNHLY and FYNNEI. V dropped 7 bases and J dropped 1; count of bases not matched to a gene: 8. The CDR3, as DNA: TGTGCCAGCACCGCTACTAGCGGGGGCCTCCAAGAGACCCAGTACTTC. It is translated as CASTATSGGLQETQYF.

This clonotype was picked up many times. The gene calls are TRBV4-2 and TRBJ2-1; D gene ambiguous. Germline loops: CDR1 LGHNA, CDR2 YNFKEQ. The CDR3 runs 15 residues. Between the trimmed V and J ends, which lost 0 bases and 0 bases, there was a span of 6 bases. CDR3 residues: CASSQEESSYNEQFF. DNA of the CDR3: TGTGCCAGCAGCCAAGAAGAGAGCTCCTACAATGAGCAGTTCTTC.

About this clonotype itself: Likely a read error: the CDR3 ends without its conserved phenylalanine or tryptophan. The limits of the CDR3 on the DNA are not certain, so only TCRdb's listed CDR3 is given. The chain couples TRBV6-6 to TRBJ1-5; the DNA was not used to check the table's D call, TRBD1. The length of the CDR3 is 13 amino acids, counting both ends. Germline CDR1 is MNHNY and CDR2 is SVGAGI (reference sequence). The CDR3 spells CASSYRRETGRVV.

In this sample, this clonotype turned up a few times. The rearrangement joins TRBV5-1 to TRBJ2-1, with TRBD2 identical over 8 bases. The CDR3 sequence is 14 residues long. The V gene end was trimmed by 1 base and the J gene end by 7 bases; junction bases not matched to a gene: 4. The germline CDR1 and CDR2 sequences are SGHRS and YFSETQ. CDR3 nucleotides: TGCGCCAGCAGCTTGTCGGGGGGGTGGAATGAGCAGTTCTTC. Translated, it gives CASSLSGGWNEQFF.

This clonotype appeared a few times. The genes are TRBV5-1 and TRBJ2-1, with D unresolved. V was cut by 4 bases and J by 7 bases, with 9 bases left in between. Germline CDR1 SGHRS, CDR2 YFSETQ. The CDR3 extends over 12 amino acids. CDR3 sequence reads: CASSLTWNEQFF. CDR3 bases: TGCGCCAGCAGCCTCACTTGGAATGAGCAGTTCTTC.

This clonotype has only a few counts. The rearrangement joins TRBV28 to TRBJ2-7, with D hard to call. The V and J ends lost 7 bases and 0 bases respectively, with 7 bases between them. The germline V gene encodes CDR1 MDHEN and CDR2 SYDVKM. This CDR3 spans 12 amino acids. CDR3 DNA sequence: TGTGCCAGCATGGCAAGCTCCTACGAGCAGTACGTC. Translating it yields CASMASSYEQYV.

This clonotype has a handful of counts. The CDR3 reads CAIGPGVYEQYF. In DNA form, the CDR3 reads TGTGCCATCGGTCCTGGGGTATACGAGCAGTACTTC. V usage is TRBV10-3 and J usage is TRBJ2-7, with D unresolved. Germline CDR1 ENHRY, CDR2 SYGVKD. V dropped 8 bases and J dropped 4 bases, with 12 bases sitting between them. The CDR3 contains 12 residues.